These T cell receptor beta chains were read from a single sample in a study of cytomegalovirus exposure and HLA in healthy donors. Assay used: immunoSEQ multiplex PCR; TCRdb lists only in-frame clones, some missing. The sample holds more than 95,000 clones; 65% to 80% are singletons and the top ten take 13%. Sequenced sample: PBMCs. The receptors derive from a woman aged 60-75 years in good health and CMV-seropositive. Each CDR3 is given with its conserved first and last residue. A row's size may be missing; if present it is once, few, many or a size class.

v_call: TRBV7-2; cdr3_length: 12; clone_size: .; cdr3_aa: CASSLVVRELFF
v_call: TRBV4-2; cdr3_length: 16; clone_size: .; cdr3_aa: CASSQDPSGGAGEQFF
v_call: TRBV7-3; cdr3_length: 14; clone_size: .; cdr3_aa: CASSQSHRNTEAFF
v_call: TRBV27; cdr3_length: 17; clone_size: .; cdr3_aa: CASSLGVGRGKNTEAFF
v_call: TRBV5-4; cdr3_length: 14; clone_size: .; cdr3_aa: CASSLAGETGELFF
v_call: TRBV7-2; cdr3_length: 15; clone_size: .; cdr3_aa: CASSLVLGQVGGYTF
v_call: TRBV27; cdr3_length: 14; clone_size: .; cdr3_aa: CASSLTPRPGEQYF
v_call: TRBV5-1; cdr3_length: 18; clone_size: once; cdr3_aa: CASNLQKGQGVGGTEAFF
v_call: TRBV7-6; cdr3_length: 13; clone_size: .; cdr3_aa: CASSRASGGELFF
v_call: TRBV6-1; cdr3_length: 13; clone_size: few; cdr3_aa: CASSEAGVQPQHF
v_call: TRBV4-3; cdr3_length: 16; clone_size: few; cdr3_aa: CASSQERGTGNEKLFF
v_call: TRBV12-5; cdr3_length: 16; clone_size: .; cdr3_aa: CASGSPGLASYNEQFF
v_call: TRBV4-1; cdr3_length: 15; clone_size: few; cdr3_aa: CASSRGESSTDTQYF
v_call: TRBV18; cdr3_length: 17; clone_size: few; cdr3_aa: CASSLIPGTGMGYGYTF
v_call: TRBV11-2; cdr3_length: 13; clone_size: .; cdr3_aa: CASSYHGGETQYF
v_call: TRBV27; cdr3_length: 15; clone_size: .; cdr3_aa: CASSLWSSSNQPQHF
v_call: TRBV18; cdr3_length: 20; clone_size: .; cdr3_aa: CASSPSLSVAGGPGTDTQYF
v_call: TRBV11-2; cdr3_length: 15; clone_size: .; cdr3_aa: CASSLARVDNSPLHF
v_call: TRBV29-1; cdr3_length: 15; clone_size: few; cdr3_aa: CSVGTGVIGNTEAFF
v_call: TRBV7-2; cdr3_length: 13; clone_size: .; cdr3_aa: CASSFSGLTEAFF
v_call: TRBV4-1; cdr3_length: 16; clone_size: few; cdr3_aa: CASSQVVTGVNSPLHF
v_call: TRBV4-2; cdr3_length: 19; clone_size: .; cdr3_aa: CASSQVNRRSAGGNTEAFF
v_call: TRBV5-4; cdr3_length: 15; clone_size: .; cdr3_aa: CASSSAVATNEKLFF
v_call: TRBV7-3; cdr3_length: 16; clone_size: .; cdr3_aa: CASSLRSGRDTDTQYF
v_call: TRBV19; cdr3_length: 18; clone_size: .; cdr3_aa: CASMEGLAGGPWTGELFF
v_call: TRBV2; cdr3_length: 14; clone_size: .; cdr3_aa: CASTPGRVDNEQFF
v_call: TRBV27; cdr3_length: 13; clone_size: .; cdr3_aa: CASSDRGLYEQFF
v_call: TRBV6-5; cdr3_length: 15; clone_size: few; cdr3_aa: CASSGKLTSDHEQYF
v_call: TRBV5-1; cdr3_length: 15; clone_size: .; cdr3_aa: CASSLDTGESQPQHF
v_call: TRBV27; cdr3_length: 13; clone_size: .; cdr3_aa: CAINDRAADTQYF
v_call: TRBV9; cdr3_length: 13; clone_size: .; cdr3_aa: CASSPQGLYGYTF
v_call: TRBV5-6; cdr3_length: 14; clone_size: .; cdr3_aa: CASSLGLAGNEQFF